The 11 T cell receptor beta chains presented below share a single source sample, sequenced in a study of CD8 T cells in Susac syndrome. Reverse transcription of about 0.45 to 1 ug RNA was performed with random hexamers. Each CDR3 protein is one row after TCRdb ran MiXCR on the immunoSEQ multiplex PCR reads. Among a few hundred thousand distinct CDR3 sequences listed, about 94% were seen once. The sequenced sample was CD8+ T cells from PBMCs. These receptor sequences come from a human donor with multiple sclerosis.

The chain is built from TRBV12-3 or TRBV12-4 and TRBJ1-1, with D hard to call. The CDR3 is made up of 14 amino acids. With 1 base removed from V and 5 bases from J, the gap between germline ends came to 11 bases. CDR3 DNA sequence: TGTGCCAGCAGTTTAGGGGGAGTCCGAACTGAAGCTTTCTTT. This codes for CASSLGGVRTEAFF.

The J gene is TRBJ1-1, the V gene TRBV11-2; D might be TRBD1 (6 bases). V was cut by 4 bases and J by 1 base, with 13 bases left in between. This CDR3 has 15 amino acids. Germline CDR1 is SGHAT and CDR2 is FQNNGV. The DNA for the CDR3 is TGTGCCAGCAGCTCGGCTGACAGGAAGAACACTGAAGCTTTCTTT. Residues: CASSSADRKNTEAFF.

This chain links TRBV5-1 with TRBJ2-1; the D gene is possibly TRBD1 (5 bases). Trimming took 0 bases from V and 2 from J, leaving 12 bases between them. The CDR3 loop spans 16 amino acids. The germline V gene encodes CDR1 SGHRS and CDR2 YFSETQ. This CDR3 is CASSLEWGPTYNEQFF. The DNA of the CDR3 is TGCGCCAGCAGCTTGGAATGGGGCCCAACCTACAATGAGCAGTTCTTC.

J is TRBJ2-7 and V is TRBV7-3; D gene uncertain. The germline gives CDR1 SGHTA, CDR2 FQGTGA. This CDR3 region has 16 residues. Trimming removed 5 bases at V and 2 bases at J, with 19 bases between. This CDR3 reads CASSLGPYGPTYEQYF. The CDR3 nucleotides read TGTGCCAGCAGCCTCGGGCCCTACGGCCCCACCTACGAGCAGTACTTC.

The chain recombines TRBV24-1 with TRBJ1-1, with D perhaps TRBD1 (6 bases). This CDR3 spans 13 amino acids. The germline V gene encodes CDR1 KGHDR and CDR2 SFDVKD. The V end was cut by 4 bases, the J end by 4 bases, with 9 bases between. The chain's CDR3 is CATSDLQGTEAFF. For the CDR3, the DNA is TGTGCCACCAGTGACTTACAGGGCACTGAAGCTTTCTTT.

The count of this clonotype is one. V is TRBV9 and J is TRBJ2-1; TRBD2 agrees at 7 bases. The CDR3 length is 15 residues. Germline CDR1 SGDLS, CDR2 YYNGEE. J lost 3 bases, V lost 0 bases, and 3 bases had no gene match. The CDR3 region is CASSVGGEGYNEQFF. The DNA for the CDR3 is TGTGCCAGCAGCGTAGGGGGGGAGGGCTACAATGAGCAGTTCTTC. The complete variable domain, with remaining parts taken from reference TRBV9 and TRBJ2-1, reads DSGVTQTPKHLITATGQRVTLRCSPRSGDLSVYWYQQSLDQGLQFLIQYYNGEERAKGNILERFSAQQFPDLHSELNLSSLELGDSALYFCASSVGGEGYNEQFFGPGTRLTVL.

The chain links TRBV7-9 to TRBJ1-5; D uncertain. The germline V gene has CDR1 SEHNR and CDR2 FQNEAQ (reference sequence). V lost 3 bases and J 5 bases, leaving 11 bases between the germline ends. There are 14 residues in the CDR3. CDR3 sequence (DNA): TGTGCCAGCAGCTTCGATTTAGGTGATCAGCCCCAGCATTTT. Its translation is CASSFDLGDQPQHF.

V and J are TRBV29-1 and TRBJ2-1; TRBD2 matches 7 bases. Germline V CDR1 and CDR2: SQVTM, ANQGSEA. V lost 8 bases to trimming and J lost 3 bases; unmatched junction nucleotides: 10. This CDR3 is 14 amino acids long. CDR3 sequence reads: CSLLGGGGYNEQFF. CDR3 coding DNA: TGCAGCCTCCTTGGTGGGGGGGGCTACAATGAGCAGTTCTTC.

The rearrangement joins TRBV5-1 to TRBJ2-1, with 8 nucleotides matching TRBD2. The germline gives CDR1 SGHRS, CDR2 YFSETQ. The CDR3 length is 16 residues. Germline trimming cut 4 bases from V and 3 bases from J; bases unmatched to any gene: 9. The CDR3 is CASSPDPGGVYNEQFF. CDR3 nucleotides: TGCGCCAGCAGCCCTGATCCCGGGGGGGTCTACAATGAGCAGTTCTTC.

V and J are TRBV20-1 and TRBJ1-4; D perhaps matches TRBD1 (6 bases). The CDR3 loop spans 14 amino acids. Germline V gene lookup returns CDR1 DFQATT and CDR2 SNEGSKA (reference sequence). V lost 1 base to trimming and J lost 8 bases, with 14 bases between them. CDR3 sequence reads: CSARVGRGGEKLFF. CDR3 coding DNA: TGCAGTGCTAGAGTGGGCAGGGGTGGCGAAAAACTGTTTTTT.

V usage is TRBV29-1 and J usage is TRBJ2-2, with D hard to call. There are 14 residues in the CDR3. The germline V gene encodes CDR1 SQVTM and CDR2 ANQGSEA. V gave up 2 bases and J gave up 4 bases, with 11 bases separating them. The CDR3: CSVERGYGTGELFF. The CDR3 nucleotides read TGCAGCGTTGAACGAGGATACGGCACCGGGGAGCTGTTTTTT.